This TCR beta chain was obtained from a study of beta chain features in type 1 diabetes. The CDR3 has 15 amino acids. Germline CDR1 LNHDA, CDR2 SQIVND (reference sequence). The V gene lost 1 base and the J gene lost 7 bases, with 14 bases spanning the gap. The sequenced template was cDNA made from the entire isolated RNA. The method was immunoSEQ multiplex PCR; TCRdb's version includes in-frame clones alone and lacks a portion of them. The data show about 230,000 clones, over 7.5% seen once. As to this clone: Its specificity is unknown.

General study points: Healthy donors had naive, central memory and Treg TCRB repertoires that appeared less similar than those seen among patients. HLA influence on TCRB rearrangement stayed unresolved here.

This TCR derives from a woman younger than 30 in good health. This sequence joins TRBV19 and TRBJ2-1; D may be TRBD2 (6 bases). What was sequenced was naive CD4+ T cells from blood. The CDR3 is CASSIGGRPGNEQFF. The CDR3 bases are TGTGCCAGTAGTATAGGGGGGAGGCCGGGGAATGAGCAGTTCTTC.